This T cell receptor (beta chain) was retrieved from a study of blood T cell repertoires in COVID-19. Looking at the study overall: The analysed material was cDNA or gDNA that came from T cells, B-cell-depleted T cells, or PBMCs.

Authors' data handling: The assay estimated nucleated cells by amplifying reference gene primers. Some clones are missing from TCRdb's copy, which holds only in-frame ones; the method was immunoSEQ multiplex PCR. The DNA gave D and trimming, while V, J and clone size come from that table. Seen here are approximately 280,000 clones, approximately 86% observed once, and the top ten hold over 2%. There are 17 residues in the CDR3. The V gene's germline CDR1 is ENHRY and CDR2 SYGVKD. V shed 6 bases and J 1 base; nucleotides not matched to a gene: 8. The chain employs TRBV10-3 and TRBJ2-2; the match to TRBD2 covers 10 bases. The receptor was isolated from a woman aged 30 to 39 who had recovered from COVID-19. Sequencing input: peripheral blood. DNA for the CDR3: TGTGCCATCAGCCCGGGACTAGCGAATATGAACACCGGGGAGCTGTTTTTT. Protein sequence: CAISPGLANMNTGELFF.